This T cell receptor (beta chain) stems from a study of shared clonotypes between healthy human individuals. Findings and limits, study-wide: Incompleteness in sorted-subset sequencing, despite large depth, was shown by rarefaction. Across subsets, estimated richness was generally greater for naive than for memory populations.

With 8 bases removed from V and 0 bases from J, the gap between germline ends came to 18 bases. This CDR3 region has 16 residues. Per germline, CDR1 MRHNA and CDR2 SNTAGT. CD45RO-negative, CCR7-positively selected cells formed the naive CD8 fraction, excluding terminally differentiated effector memory CD45RA+ cells. With regard to this clone: Antigen specificity is unknown.

The table came from immunoSEQ multiplex PCR; TCRdb's copy has only in-frame clones and leaves some out. The sample lists roughly 1,800,000 clones; around 96% were seen once. Specimen: naive CD8+ T cells sorted from blood. V gene TRBV6-4 combines with J gene TRBJ2-3; D might be TRBD2 (6 bases). The clonotype comes from a man younger than 35 in good health. The CDR3 DNA sequence: TGTGCCAGCGACCCACCTGTAGCGGTTAGCACAGATACGCAGTATTTT. It yields the protein CASDPPVAVSTDTQYF.